The 32 T cell receptor beta chains below all came from one sample that was sequenced in a study of shared clonotypes between healthy human individuals (dated by TCRdb to about 2020). The library was prepared using the immunoSEQ multiplex PCR assay. Sourced from immuneACCESS, this table was stored by TCRdb with only in-frame sequences that have V and J called. A share of the clones is absent; for the studies checked, an unresolved V gene accounts for under half, and the remainder has no known explanation. The sample has 1,400,000 or so clones on record, about 98.5% of them singletons. The ten biggest clones cover over 0.3% of the sample. The sequenced sample was naive CD4+ T cells sorted from blood. What this sample's cell subset or site label stands for: CD45RA+ positively selected. The receptor set was obtained from a man aged 25-40 years in good health.

The genes are TRBV5-8 and TRBJ2-7; TRBD1 matches 12 bases. Trimming at V came to 3 bases and at J to 7 bases, leaving 8 bases not matched to a gene. CDR1 SGHTS and CDR2 YDEGEE come from the germline V gene. This CDR3 spans 15 amino acids. The CDR3 DNA reads as TGTGCCAGCAGCTCTCCGGGACAGGGGGCTGGTGAGCAGTACTTC. Its protein product is CASSSPGQGAGEQYF. Full variable domain (outside the CDR3, taken from reference TRBV5-8 and TRBJ2-7): EAGVTQSPTHLIKTRGQQATLRCSPISGHTSVYWYQQALGLGLQFLLWYDEGEERNRGNFPPRFSGRQFPNYSSELNVNALELEDSALYLCASSSPGQGAGEQYFGPGTRLTVT.

This clone came up once. V and J are TRBV29-1 and TRBJ2-1; 10 positions match TRBD2. With 1 base clipped from V and 0 bases from J, the junction kept 0 bases outside the gene matches. The CDR3 totals 15 residues. CDR1 SQVTM and CDR2 ANQGSEA come from the germline V gene. This CDR3 is CSVEASGGSYNEQFF. Here the CDR3 DNA reads TGCAGCGTTGAAGCTAGCGGGGGCTCCTACAATGAGCAGTTCTTC.

The chain joins TRBV7-2 to TRBJ2-7; 7 nucleotides line up with TRBD1. The CDR3 totals 14 residues. Germline CDR1 and CDR2: SGHTA and FQGNSA. The J segment lost 4 bases and the V segment lost 4 bases, leaving 7 bases of the junction unmatched. The CDR3 DNA sequence: TGTGCCAGCAGCTACGGGACAGAAGTTTACGAGCAGTACTTC. Encoded protein: CASSYGTEVYEQYF.

The V call is TRBV27, the J call TRBJ2-3; TRBD1 matches at 9 bases. V shed 5 bases, J shed 0 bases, and the junction held 6 bases outside the gene matches. CDR1 is MNHEY, CDR2 SMNVEV, per germline (reference sequence). CDR3 size: 16 residues. The CDR3 spells CASSAPGQGSTDTQYF. CDR3 DNA sequence: TGTGCCAGCAGTGCCCCGGGACAGGGCAGCACAGATACGCAGTATTTT.

V usage is TRBV7-2 and J usage is TRBJ2-2, with D unresolved. Germline V gene data show CDR1 as SGHTA and CDR2 as FQGNSA. This CDR3 has 12 residues. Trimming left V 0 bases short and J 4 bases short, with 0 bases between. CDR3 region: CASSLATGELFF. CDR3 in DNA: TGTGCCAGCAGCTTAGCCACCGGGGAGCTGTTTTTT.

This chain uses TRBV5-4 with TRBJ2-1; tentatively, D is TRBD1 (6 bases). Trimming shortened V by 1 base and J by 6 bases, and 11 bases separated the two germline ends. This CDR3 contains 14 residues. The germline V gene has CDR1 SGHNT and CDR2 YYREEE (reference sequence). The CDR3 reads CASSLYQGSNEQFF. CDR3 DNA: TGTGCCAGCAGCTTGTATCAGGGGTCCAATGAGCAGTTCTTC.

The V gene is TRBV11-2, the J gene TRBJ2-3, with D possibly TRBD2 on 5 matching bases. The CDR3 contains 14 residues. The V end lost 3 bases, the J end lost 2 bases, and 9 bases lay between the germline ends. Germline values: CDR1 SGHAT, CDR2 FQNNGV. CDR3 amino acids: CASSFTGYTDTQYF. In DNA form, the CDR3 reads TGTGCCAGCAGCTTCACGGGATACACAGATACGCAGTATTTT.

The chain is built from TRBV10-3 and TRBJ2-3; possible D gene TRBD2, 7 bases. This CDR3 is built from 15 residues. Germline values: CDR1 ENHRY, CDR2 SYGVKD. Trimming removed 0 bases from V and 3 bases from J, with 10 bases in between. The CDR3 is CAISESKGGTDTQYF. CDR3 coding DNA: TGTGCCATCAGTGAGTCGAAGGGGGGGACAGATACGCAGTATTTT.

The genes are TRBV11-3 and TRBJ2-1; D unresolved. Trimming removed 5 bases from V and 8 bases from J, with 7 bases in between. The CDR3 extends over 11 amino acids. Per germline, CDR1 SGHNT and CDR2 YENEEA. The DNA for the CDR3 is TGTGCCAGCAGCCTCGGACATGAGCAGTTCTTC. It specifies CASSLGHEQFF.

CDR3 DNA sequence: TGTGCCAGCAGCTCGGGTATCGGGGGAAATCACCATGGCTACACCTTC. It encodes CASSSGIGGNHHGYTF. The rearrangement joins TRBV7-9 to TRBJ1-2; possibly TRBD1 for D (5 bases). The germline CDR1 and CDR2 sequences are SEHNR and FQNEAQ (reference sequence). The CDR3 covers 16 residues. V lost 4 bases and J lost 6, with 21 bases in between.

This chain joins TRBV28 and TRBJ1-2, with D possibly being TRBD1 (5 bases). CDR3 length: 13 amino acids. Germline V gives CDR1 MDHEN, CDR2 SYDVKM. The germline V and J ends were trimmed by 6 bases and 4 bases, with 12 bases remaining between them. The CDR3 DNA reads as TGTGCCAGCAGGATCGGGGGGACCTATGGCTACACCTTC. This gives the protein CASRIGGTYGYTF.

The chain employs TRBV29-1 and TRBJ2-5, with a weak D call TRBD2 (5 bases). The V gene's germline CDR1 is SQVTM and CDR2 ANQGSEA. The CDR3 is 13 residues long. Trimming removed 6 bases from V and 7 bases from J, with 18 bases in between. Here the CDR3 DNA reads TGCAGCGTCGCCCACCCGGAGGCAGGGACCCAGTACTTC. Translation gives CSVAHPEAGTQYF.

The chain uses TRBV7-9 and TRBJ1-1; D ambiguous. Germline CDR1 is SEHNR and CDR2 is FQNEAQ (reference sequence). The V gene lost 1 base and the J gene lost 0 bases, with 9 bases spanning the gap. The CDR3 has 15 amino acids. Written as DNA, the CDR3 is TGTGCCAGCAGCTTAGTTCAGGCCATGAACACTGAAGCTTTCTTT. It translates to CASSLVQAMNTEAFF.

V gene TRBV19 combines with J gene TRBJ1-2, with a weak D call TRBD1 (5 bases). The V end was cut by 3 bases, the J end by 8 bases, with 13 bases between. Germline assignment: CDR1 LNHDA and CDR2 SQIVND (reference sequence). This CDR3 has 13 residues. DNA for the CDR3: TGTGCCAGTAGTATCTTTCTCAACAGGGGCTACACCTTC. Protein sequence: CASSIFLNRGYTF. Drawing the rest from reference TRBV19 and TRBJ1-2, the complete variable domain is DGGITQSPKYLFRKEGQNVTLSCEQNLNHDAMYWYRQDPGQGLRLIYYSQIVNDFQKGDIAEGYSVSREKKESFPLTVTSAQKNPTAFYLCASSIFLNRGYTFGSGTRLTVV.

This clone was seen a single time. The V gene is TRBV7-2, the J gene TRBJ1-4; no clear D gene. Germline-derived CDR1 and CDR2 are SGHTA and FQGNSA. V was shortened by 3 bases and J by 8 bases, with 13 bases between the two germline ends. The CDR3 sequence is 14 residues long. The CDR3: CASSLPPFGEKLFF. In nucleotides, the CDR3 is TGTGCCAGCAGCTTGCCCCCCTTCGGGGAAAAACTGTTTTTT.

The rearrangement uses TRBV10-3 and TRBJ2-7; D may correspond to TRBD1 or TRBD2 (5 bases each). The V gene's germline CDR1 is ENHRY and CDR2 SYGVKD. There are 11 residues in the CDR3. The ends were cut back, 6 bases at V and 2 bases at J, with 5 bases in the middle. The CDR3 sequence is CAIRGPYEQYF. CDR3 nucleotide sequence: TGTGCCATCAGGGGACCCTACGAGCAGTACTTC.

This sequence joins TRBV10-3 and TRBJ1-2, with 11 bases identical to TRBD1. This CDR3 has 16 residues. In germline, CDR1 is ENHRY, CDR2 SYGVKD. V was pared by 6 bases and J by 7 bases, with 13 bases of the junction left unmatched. The CDR3 DNA reads as TGTGCCATCAGGGAAACCGGGACAGGGGGTCTGGGTGGCTACACCTTC. Translation gives CAIRETGTGGLGGYTF.

The CDR3 DNA sequence: TGTGCCAGCAGCCCAGGAGGGGGCGGCCGCTCTGGAAACACCATATATTTT. This translates into CASSPGGGGRSGNTIYF. The rearrangement uses TRBV11-2 and TRBJ1-3, with TRBD1 matching 7 bases. Germline-derived CDR1 and CDR2 are SGHAT and FQNNGV. V was clipped by 5 bases and J by 0 bases; unmatched bases: 10. The CDR3 spans 17 residues.

In nucleotides, the CDR3 is TGTGCCAGCAGCCCCCACAGGAGCTCCTACGAGCAGTACTTC. Protein sequence: CASSPHRSSYEQYF. V gene TRBV9 combines with J gene TRBJ2-7; maybe TRBD1 (5 bases). The CDR3 is 14 amino acids. V was pared by 4 bases and J by 0 bases, with 11 bases between. In germline, CDR1 is SGDLS, CDR2 YYNGEE. The full variable domain, rest sourced from reference TRBV9 and TRBJ2-7, is DSGVTQTPKHLITATGQRVTLRCSPRSGDLSVYWYQQSLDQGLQFLIQYYNGEERAKGNILERFSAQQFPDLHSELNLSSLELGDSALYFCASSPHRSSYEQYFGPGTRLTVT.

The rearrangement links TRBV27 to TRBJ2-7, with TRBD1 as a possible D gene (5 bases). Germline CDR1 reads MNHEY; CDR2 reads SMNVEV (reference sequence). V lost 2 bases, J lost 2 bases, and 13 bases lay in between. This CDR3 has 15 residues. The CDR3 region has the DNA TGTGCCAGCAGTTTAGTGAATGGCAGGGCCTACGAGCAGTACTTC. The encoded protein is CASSLVNGRAYEQYF.

The rearrangement uses TRBV7-9 and TRBJ2-3, with a tentative D call TRBD2 (7 bases). V lost 5 bases to trimming and J lost 5 bases, with 20 bases between them. Germline loops: CDR1 SEHNR, CDR2 FQNEAQ (reference sequence). The CDR3 has 16 residues. The CDR3 region has the DNA TGTGCCAGCAGCCCCTCGGGGGGCGGCTCGAGAGATACGCAGTATTTT. It is translated as CASSPSGGGSRDTQYF.

With regard to this clone: Other DNA sequences in this sample translate to the same CDR3. The chain is built from TRBV15 and TRBJ2-5; a weak D match, TRBD1 (5 bases). Germline V gene data show CDR1 as LNHNV and CDR2 as YYDKDF (reference sequence). There are 13 residues in the CDR3. V lost 5 bases to trimming and J lost 2 bases, with 9 bases between them. This CDR3 reads CATSLDRQETQYF. For the CDR3, the DNA is TGTGCCACCAGCCTTGACAGACAAGAGACCCAGTACTTC.

On this clone: Other DNA sequences of this sample code for an identical CDR3. The chain has TRBV6-1 and TRBJ1-5, with D perhaps TRBD1 (5 bases). The CDR3 runs 15 residues. Trimming left V 0 bases short and J 5 bases short, with 11 bases between. Per germline, CDR1 MNHNS and CDR2 SASEGT. CDR3 region: CASSEAGGGHQPQHF. DNA of the CDR3: TGTGCCAGCAGTGAAGCGGGGGGTGGCCATCAGCCCCAGCATTTT.

V gene TRBV11-2 combines with J gene TRBJ2-5; no clear D. There are 16 residues in the CDR3. Trimming removed 0 bases at V and 5 bases at J, with 16 bases between. Germline-derived CDR1 and CDR2 are SGHAT and FQNNGV. CDR3 DNA sequence: TGTGCCAGCAGCTTAGATCTCGCCGGTCCCCGGGAGACCCAGTACTTC. Protein: CASSLDLAGPRETQYF.

This sequence joins TRBV29-1 and TRBJ2-7, with D possibly being TRBD1 (6 bases). This CDR3 spans 13 amino acids. In germline, CDR1 is SQVTM, CDR2 ANQGSEA. Trimming stripped 4 bases from V and 3 bases from J, with 13 bases between. CDR3 bases: TGCAGCGTTGGGAGGACAGAGTACTACGAGCAGTACTTC. Translating it yields CSVGRTEYYEQYF.

The rearrangement links TRBV7-9 to TRBJ1-5; a possible D gene is TRBD1 (5 bases). Germline V gene data show CDR1 as SEHNR and CDR2 as FQNEAQ (reference sequence). The V and J ends lost 2 bases and 7 bases respectively, with 12 bases between them. The CDR3 length is 14 residues. The CDR3 loop is CASSLLGRGQPQHF. For the CDR3, the DNA is TGTGCCAGCAGCTTATTGGGGCGCGGGCAGCCCCAGCATTTT.

This clone was observed a single time. The chain carries TRBV18 and TRBJ2-2; 7 bases match TRBD2. The germline V gene encodes CDR1 KGHSH and CDR2 LQKENI. The CDR3 spans 16 residues. V lost 0 bases and J lost 4; bases outside the gene matches: 5. In DNA form, the CDR3 reads TGTGCCAGCTCACCACCCGGGGGGAGGACCACCGGGGAGCTGTTTTTT. Encoded protein: CASSPPGGRTTGELFF.

A single count supports this clone. This rearrangement joins TRBV7-3 to TRBJ2-3; 7 bases are a match to TRBD2. V gave up 5 bases and J gave up 2 bases; unmatched junction bases: 10. The CDR3 is made up of 16 amino acids. Germline V gene data show CDR1 as SGHTA and CDR2 as FQGTGA. CDR3 nucleotide sequence: TGTGCCAGCAGCGCAACTAGCGCCCGAACCACAGATACGCAGTATTTT. This codes for CASSATSARTTDTQYF.

The rearrangement uses TRBV7-9 and TRBJ2-3; TRBD1 or TRBD2 may be the D gene (6 bases each). V lost 3 bases and J lost 2, with 18 bases in between. CDR1 SEHNR and CDR2 FQNEAQ come from the germline V gene (reference sequence). This CDR3 comprises 17 residues. The CDR3 nucleotides are TGTGCCAGCAGCTTTCACTGGCGGGACATTTACACAGATACGCAGTATTTT. It specifies CASSFHWRDIYTDTQYF.

This chain uses TRBV13 with TRBJ2-7, with TRBD2 as a possible D gene (5 bases). The CDR3 is 12 amino acids. Trimming removed 7 bases at V and 4 bases at J, with 11 bases between. Germline V gives CDR1 PRHDT, CDR2 FYEKMQ (reference sequence). The DNA for the CDR3 is TGTGCCAGCACCAGATCGGGGTACGAGCAGTACTTC. It is translated as CASTRSGYEQYF.

This chain joins TRBV5-4 and TRBJ2-5; the match to TRBD2 covers 7 bases. The trim removed 4 bases at V and 9 bases at J, leaving 15 bases unmatched. The CDR3 spans 15 residues. Germline CDR1 SGHNT, CDR2 YYREEE (reference sequence). CDR3 amino acids: CASSALAGEIPAQYF. The DNA for the CDR3 is TGTGCCAGCAGCGCCCTGGCGGGAGAAATCCCGGCCCAGTACTTC.

This chain joins TRBV9 and TRBJ2-4; maybe TRBD1 (6 bases). Germline V CDR1 and CDR2: SGDLS, YYNGEE. V lost 3 bases to trimming and J lost 3 bases, with 7 bases between them. The CDR3 consists of 13 residues. The CDR3 reads CASSGGGKNIQYF. CDR3 coding DNA: TGTGCCAGCAGCGGAGGGGGCAAAAACATTCAGTACTTC.